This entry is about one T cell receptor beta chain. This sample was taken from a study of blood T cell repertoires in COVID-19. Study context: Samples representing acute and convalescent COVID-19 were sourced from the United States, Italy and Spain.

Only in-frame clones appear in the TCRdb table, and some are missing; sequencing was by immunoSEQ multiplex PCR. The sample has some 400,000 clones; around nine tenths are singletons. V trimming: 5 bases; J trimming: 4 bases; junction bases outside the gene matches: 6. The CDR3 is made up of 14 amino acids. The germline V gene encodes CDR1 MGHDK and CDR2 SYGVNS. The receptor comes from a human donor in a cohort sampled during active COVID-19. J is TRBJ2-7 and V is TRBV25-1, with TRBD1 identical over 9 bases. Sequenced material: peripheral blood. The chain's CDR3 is CASSRGTGKYEQYF. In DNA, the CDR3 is TGTGCCAGCAGTCGTGGGACAGGGAAATACGAGCAGTACTTC.